Listed below are T cell receptor beta chains from one sample, sequenced in a study of T cell changes during pregnancy in multiple sclerosis. The method was immunoSEQ multiplex PCR; TCRdb's version includes in-frame clones alone and lacks a portion of them. The sample yields 74,000 or so clones, around nine tenths seen once. The specimen was CD4+ T cells from peripheral blood mononuclear cells, collected before pregnancy. These receptors were taken from a female donor with multiple sclerosis, enrolled in a pregnancy study. CDR3s include the opening cysteine and the closing phenylalanine or tryptophan. D genes are given only for firm matches. The size entry is marked missing in some rows and otherwise reads once, few, many or a size class.

size	D	J	V	DNA	CDR3
-	-	TRBJ2-1	TRBV6-1	TGTGCCAGCAGTGAAAGGGGGCTAGCGGGCCTTCGGACCAACAATGAGCAGTTCTTC	CASSERGLAGLRTNNEQFF
-	TRBD1	TRBJ1-2	TRBV7-2	TGTGCCAGCAGCTCCACCTTACCAGGGGGTCAGGGCTACACCTTC	CASSSTLPGGQGYTF
-	TRBD2	TRBJ2-4	TRBV30	TGTGCCTGGAGTGAGGGACTAGCGGATAAAAACATTCAGTACTTC	CAWSEGLADKNIQYF
-	-	TRBJ1-6	TRBV7-3	TGTGCCAGCAGCTTAACCGAGGGATCACCCCTCCACTTT	CASSLTEGSPLHF
-	-	TRBJ1-1	TRBV6-5	TGTGCCAGCAGGTACCAGGGAGGGAAGACTGAAGCTTTCTTT	CASRYQGGKTEAFF
-	TRBD2	TRBJ2-3	TRBV5-4	TGTGCCAGCAGCCCTCCGGGGGGTCGCACAGATACGCAGTATTTT	CASSPPGGRTDTQYF
-	TRBD1	TRBJ1-5	TRBV5-1	TGCGCCAGCAGCTTGGGGACAGGGGACAATCAGCCCCAGCATTTT	CASSLGTGDNQPQHF
-	-	TRBJ1-1	TRBV10-1	TGCGCCAGCAAAGACAATGCGAACACTGAAGCTTTCTTT	CASKDNANTEAFF
few	TRBD2	TRBJ2-1	TRBV9	TGTGCCAGCAGCGTGGCTAGCGGGGTCTCCTACAATGAGCAGTTCTTC	CASSVASGVSYNEQFF
-	-	TRBJ1-1	TRBV5-1	TGCGCCAGCAGCTTGGGGGGGCGCCTGACTGAAGCTTTCTTT	CASSLGGRLTEAFF
-	TRBD2	TRBJ2-3	TRBV6-4	TGTGCCAGCAGCCCTAGCGGGCCTAGCACAGATACGCAGTATTTT	CASSPSGPSTDTQYF
-	-	TRBJ1-2	TRBV30	TGTGCCTGGAGTGGGGGCTTAACAGGGTCTGGCTACACCTTC	CAWSGGLTGSGYTF
-	TRBD1	TRBJ2-7	TRBV10-1	TGCGCCAGCAGTGAGTCAGGGGACAGGATCGTCCACGAGCAGTACTTC	CASSESGDRIVHEQYF
-	-	TRBJ1-2	TRBV9	TGTGCCAGCAGCGTAGGAGCTAACTATGGCTACACCTTC	CASSVGANYGYTF
-	TRBD1	TRBJ2-7	TRBV18	TGTGCCAGCTCATCCGGGACAGGGTGGATCTACGAGCAGTACTTC	CASSSGTGWIYEQYF
-	TRBD1	TRBJ1-1	TRBV9	TGTGCCAGCAGCGTGACAGGGGAAACTGAAGCTTTCTTT	CASSVTGETEAFF
-	-	TRBJ1-2	TRBV5-1	TGCGCCAGCAGCTTTGGAGAGTATGGCTACACCTTC	CASSFGEYGYTF
-	-	TRBJ1-2	TRBV29-1	TGCAGCGTTGTGGAACAGAACTATGGCTACACCTTC	CSVVEQNYGYTF
-	-	TRBJ1-1	TRBV5-4	TGTGCCAGCAGGTCAGGGGTAGCCACTGAAGCTTTCTTT	CASRSGVATEAFF
-	TRBD2	TRBJ2-1	TRBV5-4	TGTGCCAGCAGCTTGACTAGCGCCTCCTACAATGAGCAGTTCTTC	CASSLTSASYNEQFF
once	TRBD2	TRBJ2-7	TRBV11-3	TGTGCCAGCAGCCAGGGGACTAGCGGATCCTACGAGCAGTACTTC	CASSQGTSGSYEQYF
-	-	TRBJ1-4	TRBV5-4	TGTGCCAGCAGCTTGTGGGGAGGTGAAAAACTGTTTTTT	CASSLWGGEKLFF
-	-	TRBJ1-3	TRBV5-4	TGTGCCAGCAGTACGGCCCCAGGGTGGCGGACTGGAAACACCATATATTTT	CASSTAPGWRTGNTIYF
-	TRBD1	TRBJ1-2	TRBV5-1	TGCGCCAGCAGCTTGGCGGGGACAGGGAATAACTATGGCTACACCTTC	CASSLAGTGNNYGYTF
-	-	TRBJ1-5	TRBV30	TGTGCCTGGAGTCCGAGACACTTGATCAAGCCCCAGCATTTT	CAWSPRHLIKPQHF
-	-	TRBJ1-1	TRBV6-6	TGTGCCAGCAGTTACGAGGGCGGGAGAACTGAAGCTTTCTTT	CASSYEGGRTEAFF
-	-	TRBJ1-2	TRBV18	TGTGCCAGCTCACCTCCTACCGCCTATGGCTACACCTTC	CASSPPTAYGYTF
-	TRBD1	TRBJ1-2	TRBV30	TGTGCCTGGAGAACACAGGGGGGGTACTATGGCTACACCTTC	CAWRTQGGYYGYTF
once	-	TRBJ2-7	TRBV11-2	TGTGCCAGCAGCGTAAGACTGGATTACGAGCAGTACTTC	CASSVRLDYEQYF
once	-	TRBJ2-6	TRBV19	TGTGCCAGTAGGGCGGGACTGGATGGGGCCAACGTCCTGACTTTC	CASRAGLDGANVLTF
few	TRBD2	TRBJ2-7	TRBV6-1	TGTGCCAGCAGGGTGGGGGGGACCTACGAGCAGTACTTC	CASRVGGTYEQYF
once	TRBD1	TRBJ2-7	TRBV27	TGTGCCAGCAGTCCCTTGACAGGGGGCAACTACGAGCAGTACTTC	CASSPLTGGNYEQYF
-	TRBD2	TRBJ2-2	TRBV7-3	TGTGCCAGCAGCCCCCGGGGGGGGACCGGGGAGCTGTTTTTT	CASSPRGGTGELFF
-	-	TRBJ2-6	TRBV5-6	TGTGCCAGCAGCGAACGGGACACTCTGATAGGGGCCAACGTCCTGACTTTC	CASSERDTLIGANVLTF
-	TRBD1	TRBJ2-5	TRBV11-2	TGTGCCAGCAGCCCCAAACCACAGGGGGCGAAAGAGACCCAGTACTTC	CASSPKPQGAKETQYF
-	TRBD2	TRBJ2-1	TRBV18	TGTGCCAGCTCACCAGTACCAACTAGCGGGAGGGCCTACAATGAGCAGTTCTTC	CASSPVPTSGRAYNEQFF
-	-	TRBJ2-7	TRBV30	TGTGCCTGGAGTGTAGGTTGGACAATCGACTCCTACGAGCAGTACTTC	CAWSVGWTIDSYEQYF
-	TRBD1	TRBJ1-2	TRBV12-5	TGTGCTAGTGGTTTGGGGACAGGGAAGTATGGCTACACCTTC	CASGLGTGKYGYTF
-	TRBD2	TRBJ2-7	TRBV6-1	TGTGCCAGCAGGGCTAGCGGACTCACCTACGAGCAGTACTTC	CASRASGLTYEQYF
-	TRBD1	TRBJ2-1	TRBV4-1	TGCGCCAGCAGCCACTATACCGGGACAGGGAAAAATGAGCAGTTCTTC	CASSHYTGTGKNEQFF
-	-	TRBJ2-1	TRBV7-3	TGTGCCAGCTCAGGCTTCTCCTACAATGAGCAGTTCTTC	CASSGFSYNEQFF
-	-	TRBJ2-3	TRBV6-1	TGTGCCAGCAGTGGAACCTCCACTCCTTGGACAGATACGCAGTATTTT	CASSGTSTPWTDTQYF
-	TRBD1	TRBJ1-1	TRBV19	TGTGCCAGTAGTATAGCTACAGGGGATACTGAAGCTTTCTTT	CASSIATGDTEAFF
-	-	TRBJ2-1	TRBV7-2	TGTGCCAGCAGCGCCGGGACTCGACCCTACAATGAGCAGTTCTTC	CASSAGTRPYNEQFF
-	TRBD1	TRBJ1-2	TRBV6-5	TGTGCCAGCAGTTACTTTGGGACAGGGAACTATGGCTACACCTTC	CASSYFGTGNYGYTF
-	TRBD2	TRBJ2-7	TRBV30	TGTGCCTTAGGAGCGGGGGGGGCGTACGAGCAGTACTTC	CALGAGGAYEQYF
-	-	TRBJ2-3	TRBV29-1	TGCAGCGTTCATATAGGGGCCATAGGCACAGATACGCAGTATTTT	CSVHIGAIGTDTQYF